This T cell receptor beta chain originates from a study of regulatory T cells in long-lasting Graves disease. CDR3 length: 15 residues. Losses at the gene ends were 6 bases for V and 7 bases for J; bases not matched to a gene: 9. From germline, CDR1 is LNHDA and CDR2 SQIVND (reference sequence). The TCR beta library used iRepertoire HTBI primers with Arm-PCR amplification of CDR3. Per the original data handling: Across samples, 60 to 75 TRBV and 14 TRBJ segments were found. TCRdb processed the multiplex PCR reads anew with MiXCR; each CDR3 protein has one entry. The V and J calls were not made by the authors but by TCRdb's processing. The sample contains a few hundred thousand distinct CDR3 sequences, around 23% of which appear only once. Sample time point: persistent/refractory GD, antithyroid drugs over 5 years with positive TRAb. PBMC-extracted RNA yielded the TCR library.

Sequencing used peripheral blood mononuclear cells (PBMCs), obtained when the disease was refractory, from a patient treated with antithyroid drugs. This sequence was found in a woman in her forties with Graves disease. The V and J genes are TRBV19 and TRBJ1-5; 10 bases match TRBD1. The CDR3 region has the DNA TGTGCCAGTAGCAGCTACGGACAGGGGGGACAGCCCCAGCATTTT. It specifies CASSSYGQGGQPQHF.